The rows below give T cell receptor beta chains drawn from one sample of a study of tumor and adjacent non-tumor tissue in lung cancer. TCRdb redid the calling of the multiplex PCR reads with MiXCR, one entry per CDR3 protein. The sample includes 120,000 or so distinct CDR3 sequences, about 80% seen only once; the top ten take around 21%. Sequenced input: lung tumor tissue. The receptors come from a man between 65 and 79 years old with non-small cell lung cancer. Both conserved end residues are trimmed from each CDR3. D genes are given only for firm matches.

CDR3	V	D	J
ASTTIGPNAGYT	TRBV5-1	-	TRBJ1-2
ANSTQVFTGNTIY	TRBV28	-	TRBJ1-3
ASREVGFKNIQY	TRBV6-6	-	TRBJ2-4
TSSLDRGETYNKQS	TRBV5-6	-	TRBJ2-1
ASSPDRRTSLNYGYT	TRBV7-8	TRBD1	TRBJ1-2
ASSFGGLALTVKRY	TRBV11-2	-	TRBJ2-3
ASSPEGYSNQPQY	TRBV5-1	-	TRBJ1-5
ASNKQGLGEMF	TRBV19	-	TRBJ2-2
KVLQTRAYGYT	TRBV29-1	-	TRBJ1-2
AGSVPGQGVHDQY	TRBV28	TRBD1	TRBJ2-7
ANSTRQGTNPEAF	TRBV6-2/TRBV6-3	TRBD1	TRBJ1-1
SAAGVFTEVS	TRBV29-1	-	TRBJ1-1
ASTLQEGRSYGYT	TRBV28	-	TRBJ1-2
ACSGAGGPSHEQY	TRBV5-4	-	TRBJ2-7
SALELNGSSSYNEQF	TRBV29-1	-	TRBJ2-1
ARSYRPKTWELF	TRBV12-3/TRBV12-4	-	TRBJ2-2
TSSRTDRANYGYT	TRBV5-6	-	TRBJ1-2
ASSQDLGDMEAF	TRBV4-3	-	TRBJ1-1
ASRGQSDGQPQH	TRBV12-3/TRBV12-4	-	TRBJ1-5
SGRLAGFYNEQL	TRBV29-1	TRBD2	TRBJ2-1
ASSHTTGSRSGEQY	TRBV4-2	-	TRBJ2-7
STRDLTVGEQY	TRBV20-1	-	TRBJ2-7
ASSRIVYNSPLH	TRBV12-3/TRBV12-4	-	TRBJ1-6
ASSSNGLSYEQY	TRBV28	-	TRBJ2-7
ATSLKETGELF	TRBV6-1	-	TRBJ2-2
ASTLGSGPTYEQY	TRBV5-4	-	TRBJ2-7
VNSSAPGRGSYEQY	TRBV5-6	-	TRBJ2-7
ASSLLRDNEKLL	TRBV5-5	-	TRBJ1-4
ASSESEFSYNEQF	TRBV6-1	-	TRBJ2-1
SALGTNSSETQY	TRBV29-1	TRBD2	TRBJ2-5
ASSHATTSGGPTTGELF	TRBV4-2	TRBD2	TRBJ2-2
ANTLGQGGNGELF	TRBV4-1	-	TRBJ2-2
ASSLRQGVTGELF	TRBV4-1	TRBD1	TRBJ2-2
ASSTDRGHNQPQH	TRBV6-1	TRBD1	TRBJ1-5
ASGYLMTVGQQDTQY	TRBV6-2/TRBV6-3	-	TRBJ2-3
VSSLQGVNTEAF	TRBV6-5	-	TRBJ1-1
STKPGTGDNSPLH	TRBV20-1	TRBD1	TRBJ1-6
SGERGGETQK	TRBV29-1	-	TRBJ2-5
ASSQTTYTEAF	TRBV19	-	TRBJ1-1
ANSLVGMNTEAF	TRBV12-3/TRBV12-4	-	TRBJ1-1
ARSYRTVLSSYEQY	TRBV6-2/TRBV6-3	-	TRBJ2-7
ASSLRDRNNEHY	TRBV4-1	TRBD1	TRBJ2-7
ASSDAMRGAAQSSSPLH	TRBV6-1	-	TRBJ1-6
ASSLGRVREAQY	TRBV13	-	TRBJ2-5
SSGFDRNQPQH	TRBV12-5	-	TRBJ1-5
ASRGQGNEQF	TRBV11-1	TRBD1	TRBJ2-1
TISPEVAHEQY	TRBV10-3	-	TRBJ2-7
ASSQDRGQGARNTVAF	TRBV4-2	TRBD1	TRBJ1-1
VSSTRSGRLNEQF	TRBV6-5	-	TRBJ2-1
SASTSGEADTRY	TRBV20-1	TRBD2	TRBJ2-3
ASTQWRDISYEQY	TRBV4-1	-	TRBJ2-7
ASSSSLGTADTQY	TRBV4-3	-	TRBJ2-3
AWSLIGTPYEQY	TRBV30	-	TRBJ2-7
AHIRLDTGELF	TRBV30	-	TRBJ2-2
ASSRTGSFGANVLT	TRBV6-5	TRBD1	TRBJ2-6
ATSDLGQGAVGYT	TRBV24-1	TRBD1	TRBJ1-2
SVEDLGAREQF	TRBV29-1	-	TRBJ2-1
SDEDHTRGIYNEQF	TRBV29-1	-	TRBJ2-1
TSSWDSYQRQH	TRBV28	TRBD1	TRBJ1-5
ANSLGTGVLNTEAF	TRBV11-1	TRBD1	TRBJ1-1